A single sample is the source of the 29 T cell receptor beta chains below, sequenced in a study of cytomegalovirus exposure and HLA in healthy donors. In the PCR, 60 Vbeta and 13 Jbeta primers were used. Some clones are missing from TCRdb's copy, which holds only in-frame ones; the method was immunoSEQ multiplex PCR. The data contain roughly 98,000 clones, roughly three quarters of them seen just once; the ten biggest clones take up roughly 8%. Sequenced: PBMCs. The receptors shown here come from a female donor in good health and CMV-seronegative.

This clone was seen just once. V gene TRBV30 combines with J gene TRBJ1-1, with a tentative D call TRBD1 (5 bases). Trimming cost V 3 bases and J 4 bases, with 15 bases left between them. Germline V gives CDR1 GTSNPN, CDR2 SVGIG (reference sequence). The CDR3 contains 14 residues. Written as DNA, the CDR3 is TGTGCCTGGAGCATTGACCGGGGGACCACTGAAGCTTTCTTT. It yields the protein CAWSIDRGTTEAFF.

The CDR3 is CASSLGTSGAYEQYF. The CDR3 DNA reads as TGTGCCAGCAGCTTGGGGACTAGCGGGGCTTACGAGCAGTACTTC. The chain is built from TRBV5-4 and TRBJ2-7, with 12 bases lining up with TRBD2. This CDR3 is 15 amino acids long. Germline V gene data show CDR1 as SGHNT and CDR2 as YYREEE (reference sequence). V shed 0 bases and J 4 bases; nucleotides not matched to a gene: 2. The full variable domain, in which reference TRBV5-4 and TRBJ2-7 provide the parts outside the CDR3, is ETGVTQSPTHLIKTRGQQVTLRCSSQSGHNTVSWYQQALGQGPQFIFQYYREEENGRGNFPPRFSGLQFPNYSSELNVNALELDDSALYLCASSLGTSGAYEQYFGPGTRLTVT.

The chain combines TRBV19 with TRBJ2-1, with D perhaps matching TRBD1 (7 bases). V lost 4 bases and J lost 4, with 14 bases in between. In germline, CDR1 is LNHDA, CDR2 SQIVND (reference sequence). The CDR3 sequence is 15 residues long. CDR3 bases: TGTGCCAGTAGTAAGGAGGGGGCGGGATACAATGAGCAGTTCTTC. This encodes CASSKEGAGYNEQFF.

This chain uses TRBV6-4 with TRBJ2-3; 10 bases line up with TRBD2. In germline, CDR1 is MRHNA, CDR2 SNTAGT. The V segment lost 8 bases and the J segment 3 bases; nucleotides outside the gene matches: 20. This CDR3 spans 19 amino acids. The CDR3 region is CASLQIRPSGGSPTDTQYF. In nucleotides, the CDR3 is TGTGCCAGCCTTCAAATAAGGCCTAGCGGGGGCAGCCCGACAGATACGCAGTATTTT.

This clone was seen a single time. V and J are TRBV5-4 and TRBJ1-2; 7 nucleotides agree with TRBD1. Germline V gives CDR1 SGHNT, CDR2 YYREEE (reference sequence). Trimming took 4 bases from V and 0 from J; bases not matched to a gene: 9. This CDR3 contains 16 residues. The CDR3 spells CASSLIGTAANYGYTF. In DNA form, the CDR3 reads TGTGCCAGCAGCCTTATCGGGACAGCCGCTAACTATGGCTACACCTTC.

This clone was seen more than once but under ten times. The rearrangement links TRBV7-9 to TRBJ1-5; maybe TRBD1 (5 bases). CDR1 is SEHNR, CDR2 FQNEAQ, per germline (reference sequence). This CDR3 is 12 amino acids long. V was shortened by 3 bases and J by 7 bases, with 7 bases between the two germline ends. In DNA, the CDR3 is TGTGCCAGCAGCTTGGACACCCAGCCCCAGCATTTT. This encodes CASSLDTQPQHF.

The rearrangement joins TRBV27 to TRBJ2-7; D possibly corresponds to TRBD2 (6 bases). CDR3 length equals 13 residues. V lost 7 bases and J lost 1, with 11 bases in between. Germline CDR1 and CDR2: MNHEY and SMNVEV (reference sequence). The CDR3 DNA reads TGTGCCAGCAATAGCGGAAAATCCTACGAGCAGTACTTC. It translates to CASNSGKSYEQYF.

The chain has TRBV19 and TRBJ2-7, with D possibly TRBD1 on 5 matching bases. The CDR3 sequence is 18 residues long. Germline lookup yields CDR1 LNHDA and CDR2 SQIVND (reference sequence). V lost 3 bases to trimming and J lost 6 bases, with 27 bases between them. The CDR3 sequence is CASSIRRNEGVSSLEQYF. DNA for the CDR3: TGTGCCAGTAGTATTAGACGGAACGAAGGGGTTTCCTCCCTCGAGCAGTACTTC.

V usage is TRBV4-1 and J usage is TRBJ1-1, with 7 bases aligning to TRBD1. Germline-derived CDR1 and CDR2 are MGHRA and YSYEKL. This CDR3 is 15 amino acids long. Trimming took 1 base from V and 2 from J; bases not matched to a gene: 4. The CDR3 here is CASSQGDRQNTEAFF. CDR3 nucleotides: TGCGCCAGCAGCCAAGGGGACAGACAAAACACTGAAGCTTTCTTT.

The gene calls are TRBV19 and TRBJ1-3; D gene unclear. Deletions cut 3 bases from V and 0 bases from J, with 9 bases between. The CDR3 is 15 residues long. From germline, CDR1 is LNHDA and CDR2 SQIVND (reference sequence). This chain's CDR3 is CASSISHNSGNTIYF. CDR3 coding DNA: TGTGCCAGTAGTATTTCGCACAACTCTGGAAACACCATATATTTT.

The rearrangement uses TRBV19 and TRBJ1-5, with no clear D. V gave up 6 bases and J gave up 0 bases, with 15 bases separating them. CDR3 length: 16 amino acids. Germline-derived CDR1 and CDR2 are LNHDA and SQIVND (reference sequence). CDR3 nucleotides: TGTGCCAGTAGAAACCCGAGCCCGGGTAGCAATCAGCCCCAGCATTTT. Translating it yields CASRNPSPGSNQPQHF. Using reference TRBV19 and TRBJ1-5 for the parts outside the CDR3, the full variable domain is DGGITQSPKYLFRKEGQNVTLSCEQNLNHDAMYWYRQDPGQGLRLIYYSQIVNDFQKGDIAEGYSVSREKKESFPLTVTSAQKNPTAFYLCASRNPSPGSNQPQHFGDGTRLSIL.

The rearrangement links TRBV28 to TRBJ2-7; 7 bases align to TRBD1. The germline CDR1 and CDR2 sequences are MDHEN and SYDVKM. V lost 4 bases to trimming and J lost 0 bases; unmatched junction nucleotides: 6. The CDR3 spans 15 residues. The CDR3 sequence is CASSSGTESSYEQYF. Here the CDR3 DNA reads TGTGCCAGCAGTTCCGGGACAGAGAGCTCCTACGAGCAGTACTTC.

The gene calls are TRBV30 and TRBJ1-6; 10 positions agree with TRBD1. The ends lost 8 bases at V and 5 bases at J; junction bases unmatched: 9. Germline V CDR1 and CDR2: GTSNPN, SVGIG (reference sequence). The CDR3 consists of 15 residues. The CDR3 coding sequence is TGTGCCGCTTCATCGGGGACAGGGGATAATTCACCCCTCCACTTT. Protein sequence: CAASSGTGDNSPLHF.

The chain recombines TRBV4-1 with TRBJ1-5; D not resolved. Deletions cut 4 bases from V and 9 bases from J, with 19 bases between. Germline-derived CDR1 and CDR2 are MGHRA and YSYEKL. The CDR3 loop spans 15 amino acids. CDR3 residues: CASSLASRLPGPQHF. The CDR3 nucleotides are TGCGCCAGCAGCCTGGCCTCCAGATTGCCAGGGCCCCAGCATTTT.

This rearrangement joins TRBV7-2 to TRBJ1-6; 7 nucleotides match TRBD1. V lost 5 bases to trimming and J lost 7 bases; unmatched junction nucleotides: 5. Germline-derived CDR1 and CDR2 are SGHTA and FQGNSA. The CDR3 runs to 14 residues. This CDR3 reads CASSLDRVNSPLHF. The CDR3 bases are TGTGCCAGCAGCCTAGACAGGGTAAATTCACCCCTCCACTTT.

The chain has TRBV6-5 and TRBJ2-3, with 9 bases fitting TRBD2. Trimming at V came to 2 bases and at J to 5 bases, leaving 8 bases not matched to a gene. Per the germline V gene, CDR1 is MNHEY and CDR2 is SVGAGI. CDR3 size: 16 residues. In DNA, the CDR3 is TGTGCCAGCAGTTACGGTGGCGGGGGGGCCAGAGATACGCAGTATTTT. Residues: CASSYGGGGARDTQYF.

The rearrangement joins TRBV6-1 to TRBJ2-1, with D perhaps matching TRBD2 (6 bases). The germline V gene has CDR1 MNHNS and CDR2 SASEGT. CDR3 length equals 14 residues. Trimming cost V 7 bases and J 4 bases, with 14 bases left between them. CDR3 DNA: TGTGCCAGCACCGGCGGGACGGGGTACAATGAGCAGTTCTTC. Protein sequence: CASTGGTGYNEQFF.

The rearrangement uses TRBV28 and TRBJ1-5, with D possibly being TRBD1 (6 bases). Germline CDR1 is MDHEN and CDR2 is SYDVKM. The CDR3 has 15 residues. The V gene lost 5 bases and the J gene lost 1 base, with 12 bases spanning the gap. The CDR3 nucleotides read TGTGCCAGCAGTAACAGGGAAATAAGCAATCAGCCCCAGCATTTT. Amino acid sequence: CASSNREISNQPQHF. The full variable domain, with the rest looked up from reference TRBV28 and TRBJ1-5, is DVKVTQSSRYLVKRTGEKVFLECVQDMDHENMFWYRQDPGLGLRLIYFSYDVKMKEKGDIPEGYSVSREKKERFSLILESASTNQTSMYLCASSNREISNQPQHFGDGTRLSIL.

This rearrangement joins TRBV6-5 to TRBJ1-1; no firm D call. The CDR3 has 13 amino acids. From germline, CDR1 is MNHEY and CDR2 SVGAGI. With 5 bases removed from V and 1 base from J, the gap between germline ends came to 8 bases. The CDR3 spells CASSESRNTEAFF. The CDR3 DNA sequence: TGTGCCAGCAGTGAGTCGAGGAACACTGAAGCTTTCTTT.

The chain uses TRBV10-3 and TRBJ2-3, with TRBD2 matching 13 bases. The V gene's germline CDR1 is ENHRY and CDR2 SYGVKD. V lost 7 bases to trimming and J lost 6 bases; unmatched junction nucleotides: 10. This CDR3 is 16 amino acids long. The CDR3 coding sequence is TGTGCCATCAAGGGGGGACTAGCGGGGTCGGGGGATACGCAGTATTTT. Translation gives CAIKGGLAGSGDTQYF.

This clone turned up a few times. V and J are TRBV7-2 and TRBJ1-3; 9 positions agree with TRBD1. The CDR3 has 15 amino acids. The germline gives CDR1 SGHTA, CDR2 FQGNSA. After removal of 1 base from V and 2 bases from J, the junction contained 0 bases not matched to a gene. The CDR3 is CASSLGDRAGNTIYF. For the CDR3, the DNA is TGTGCCAGCAGCTTAGGGGACAGGGCTGGAAACACCATATATTTT.

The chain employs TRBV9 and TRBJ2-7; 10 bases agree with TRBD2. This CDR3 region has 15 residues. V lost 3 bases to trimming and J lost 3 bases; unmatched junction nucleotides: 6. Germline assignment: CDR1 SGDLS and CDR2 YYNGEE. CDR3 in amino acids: CASSEAASGSYEQYF. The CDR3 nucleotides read TGTGCCAGCAGCGAAGCGGCTAGCGGGAGCTACGAGCAGTACTTC. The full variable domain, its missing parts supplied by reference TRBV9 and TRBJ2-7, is DSGVTQTPKHLITATGQRVTLRCSPRSGDLSVYWYQQSLDQGLQFLIQYYNGEERAKGNILERFSAQQFPDLHSELNLSSLELGDSALYFCASSEAASGSYEQYFGPGTRLTVT.

CDR3 coding DNA: TGTGCCAGCCGAGGAAGTCTGGCGAGCAATCAGCCCCAGCATTTT. Amino acids: CASRGSLASNQPQHF. The chain links TRBV6-5 to TRBJ1-5; D is unclear. This CDR3 is 15 amino acids long. The V and J ends lost 8 bases and 1 base respectively, with 15 bases between them. The germline V gene has CDR1 MNHEY and CDR2 SVGAGI.

The CDR3 here is CASSQAGQGRLNEQFF. CDR3 DNA: TGTGCCAGCAGTCAAGCGGGACAGGGAAGACTGAATGAGCAGTTCTTC. This sequence joins TRBV7-8 and TRBJ2-1, with 9 bases aligning to TRBD1. This CDR3 is built from 16 residues. The V and J ends lost 6 bases and 7 bases, in that order; junction bases with no gene match: 13. Germline V gene lookup returns CDR1 SGHVS and CDR2 FQNEAQ. The whole variable domain, filled in from reference TRBV7-8 and TRBJ2-1, reads GAGVSQSPRYKVAKRGQDVALRCDPISGHVSLFWYQQALGQGPEFLTYFQNEAQLDKSGLPSDRFFAERPEGSVSTLKIQRTQQEDSAVYLCASSQAGQGRLNEQFFGPGTRLTVL.

As DNA, the CDR3 is TGTGCCAGCAGTTACCGGGACAGGGGGAACTATGGCTACACCTTC. Residues: CASSYRDRGNYGYTF. This chain uses TRBV6-5 with TRBJ1-2; 11 bases are a match to TRBD1. Trimming at V came to 2 bases and at J to 2 bases, leaving 1 base not matched to a gene. The V gene's germline CDR1 is MNHEY and CDR2 SVGAGI. The CDR3 loop spans 15 amino acids.

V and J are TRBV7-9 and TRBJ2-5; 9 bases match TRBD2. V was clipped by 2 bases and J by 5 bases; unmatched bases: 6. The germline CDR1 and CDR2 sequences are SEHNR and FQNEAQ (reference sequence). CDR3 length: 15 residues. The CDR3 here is CASSLWREGGETQYF. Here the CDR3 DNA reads TGTGCCAGCAGCTTATGGCGGGAGGGTGGGGAGACCCAGTACTTC.

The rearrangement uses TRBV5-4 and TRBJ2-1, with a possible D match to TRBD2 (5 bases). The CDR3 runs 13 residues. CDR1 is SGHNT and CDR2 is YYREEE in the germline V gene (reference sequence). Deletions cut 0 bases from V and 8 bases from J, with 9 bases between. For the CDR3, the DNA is TGTGCCAGCAGCTTGGACGAGGGAGATGAGCAGTTCTTC. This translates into CASSLDEGDEQFF. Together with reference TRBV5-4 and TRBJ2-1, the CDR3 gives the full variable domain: ETGVTQSPTHLIKTRGQQVTLRCSSQSGHNTVSWYQQALGQGPQFIFQYYREEENGRGNFPPRFSGLQFPNYSSELNVNALELDDSALYLCASSLDEGDEQFFGPGTRLTVL.

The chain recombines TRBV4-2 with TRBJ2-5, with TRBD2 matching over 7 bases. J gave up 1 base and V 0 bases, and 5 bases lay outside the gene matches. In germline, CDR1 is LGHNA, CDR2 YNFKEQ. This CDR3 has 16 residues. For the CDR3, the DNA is TGTGCCAGCAGCCAAGATAGGGCTAGCGGCCAAGAGACCCAGTACTTC. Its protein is CASSQDRASGQETQYF.

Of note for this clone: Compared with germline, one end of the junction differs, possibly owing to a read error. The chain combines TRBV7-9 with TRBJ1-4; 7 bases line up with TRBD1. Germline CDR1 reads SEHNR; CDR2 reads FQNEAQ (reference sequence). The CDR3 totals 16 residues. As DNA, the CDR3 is TGTTCCAGCAGCTCAGATTCCGGGACAGATTTTGAAAAACTGTTTTTT. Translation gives CSSSSDSGTDFEKLFF.